This T cell receptor (beta chain) was observed in a study of blood T cells in healthy people across ages. Whole-study context: Template switching recovered approximately one barcoded beta molecule for every two T cells. Study-level points and caveats: Estimated diversity that came from one million T cells was considered an underestimate.

Sample-barcoded 5' priming and a J-beta primer mix drove a second PCR of about 7 to 12 cycles. Every cDNA molecule bore a tag from a template-switch adaptor containing 12 random nucleotides. Every individual sample yielded 2.5 million or more paired-end reads (each containing CDR3). MiXCR was run by TCRdb on the 5' RACE reads, yielding one entry per CDR3 protein. This sample yields roughly 1.7 million distinct CDR3 sequences, of which 30% to 40% are seen a single time; approximately 11% belongs to the top ten. Per germline, CDR1 DFQATT and CDR2 SNEGSKA (reference sequence). The CDR3 runs 13 residues. V lost 3 bases to trimming and J lost 10 bases, with 16 bases between them. Turning to this clonotype: Its antigen is as yet unknown.

The receptor was isolated from a woman aged 25 to 39 in good health. Input material: blood. The genes are TRBV20-1 and TRBJ2-1; D may correspond to TRBD1 or TRBD2 (5 bases each). CDR3 DNA sequence: TGCAGTGCTAGTTTTCCAGGGACCTACGAGCAGTTCTTC. The encoded protein is CSASFPGTYEQFF.